Each of the 8 T cell receptor beta chains below was sequenced from the same sample in a study of CD8 T cells in Susac syndrome (dated by TCRdb to the late 2010s). The library was made by the immunoSEQ multiplex PCR assay. RNA was extracted with the RNeasy kit and about 0.5 to 1 ug was reverse transcribed using random hexamers. In-frame beta chains were kept once TCRdb had trimmed the public reads at Q25 with fastp and called clones with MiXCR. Each CDR3 protein appears once, grouped with its most common genes and DNA. This sample gives 70,000 to 100,000 distinct CDR3 sequences in total; 90% to 97% of them show up just once. 0.62% of the sample goes to the ten largest clones. The specimen was CD8+ T cells from PBMCs. These receptors were obtained from a human donor with Susac syndrome.

V is TRBV9 and J is TRBJ2-5; TRBD2 might be the D (7 bases). Germline V gives CDR1 SGDLS, CDR2 YYNGEE. The CDR3 spans 15 residues. Trimming left V 4 bases short and J 2 bases short, with 15 bases between. The CDR3 nucleotides are TGTGCCAGCAGCCCGCTGGGAGGGGGGCAAGAGACCCAGTACTTC. Translated, it gives CASSPLGGGQETQYF.

The chain combines TRBV20-1 with TRBJ2-5, with D perhaps given as TRBD1 or TRBD2 (5 bases each). The CDR3 is made up of 11 amino acids. Germline V gene sequence: CDR1 DFQATT, CDR2 SNEGSKA (reference sequence). The germline V and J ends were trimmed by 5 bases and 5 bases, with 9 bases remaining between them. In DNA form, the CDR3 reads TGCAGTGCTGGGGGATGGGAGACCCAGTACTTC. Translation: CSAGGWETQYF.

The genes are TRBV7-2 and TRBJ2-7, with TRBD1 matching over 11 bases. The germline V gene encodes CDR1 SGHTA and CDR2 FQGNSA. V shed 8 bases and J 6 bases; nucleotides not matched to a gene: 12. The CDR3 covers 15 residues. Written as DNA, the CDR3 is TGTGCCAGCCACCCGAACGGACAGGGGGCTGGCGAGCAGTACTTC. It encodes CASHPNGQGAGEQYF.

J is TRBJ2-6 and V is TRBV18, with a weak D call TRBD1 (5 bases). Looked up from germline, CDR1 is KGHSH and CDR2 is LQKENI. The germline V and J ends were trimmed by 3 bases and 1 base, with 10 bases remaining between them. This CDR3 comprises 16 residues. CDR3 coding DNA: TGTGCCAGCTCACCTTCAGGGCGGTCTGGGGCCAACGTCCTGACTTTC. This translates into CASSPSGRSGANVLTF.

Turning to this clonotype: The junction departs from the called germline gene at one end, perhaps through a read error. V usage is TRBV20-1 and J usage is TRBJ2-1; maybe TRBD2 (5 bases). The CDR3 loop spans 10 amino acids. Germline values: CDR1 DFQATT, CDR2 SNEGSKA (reference sequence). The CDR3 region is CSARDYEQFF. The CDR3 region has the DNA TGCAGTGCGAGAGACTACGAGCAGTTCTTC.

V gene TRBV27 combines with J gene TRBJ1-6; D ambiguous. The germline CDR1 and CDR2 sequences are MNHEY and SMNVEV (reference sequence). V was cut by 7 bases and J by 6 bases, with 13 bases left in between. The CDR3 length is 14 residues. The CDR3 sequence is CASTVGLINSPLHF. The CDR3 DNA follows: TGTGCCAGCACCGTGGGCCTGATTAATTCACCCCTCCACTTT.

This clonotype was observed once. The chain couples TRBV29-1 to TRBJ1-4; D not resolved. CDR3 length: 13 amino acids. Germline loops: CDR1 SQVTM, CDR2 ANQGSEA. Trimming removed 3 bases at V and 4 bases at J, with 9 bases between. CDR3 nucleotides: TGCAGCGTTGATATAACCGGTAATGAAAAACTGTTTTTT. This translates into CSVDITGNEKLFF.

The J gene is TRBJ2-3, the V gene TRBV4-3; 9 nucleotides agree with TRBD2. J gave up 8 bases and V 4 bases, and 10 bases lay outside the gene matches. This CDR3 region has 15 residues. Germline CDR1 reads LGHNA; CDR2 reads YSLEER. The chain's CDR3 is CASSPLAGAPGTQYF. As DNA, the CDR3 is TGCGCCAGCAGCCCACTAGCGGGCGCACCCGGTACGCAGTATTTT.